This TCR beta chain was sequenced for a study of T cell responses to AZD1222 COVID-19 vaccine. CDR1 SGHKS and CDR2 YYEKEE come from the germline V gene (reference sequence). This CDR3 region has 14 residues. Trimming removed 0 bases from V and 2 bases from J, with 9 bases in between. The repertoire was sequenced with immunoSEQ multiplex PCR; TCRdb's copy has only in-frame clones and lacks some. The sample lists some 150,000 clones; around 85% were seen once. The sample in question was peripheral blood, obtained after recovery from COVID-19. The V call is TRBV5-5, the J call TRBJ2-7; D is ambiguous. The TCR was taken from an adult who had recovered from COVID-19. The CDR3 DNA is TGTGCCAGCAGCTTGGACATCAACACCTACGAGCAGTACTTC. This gives the protein CASSLDINTYEQYF.